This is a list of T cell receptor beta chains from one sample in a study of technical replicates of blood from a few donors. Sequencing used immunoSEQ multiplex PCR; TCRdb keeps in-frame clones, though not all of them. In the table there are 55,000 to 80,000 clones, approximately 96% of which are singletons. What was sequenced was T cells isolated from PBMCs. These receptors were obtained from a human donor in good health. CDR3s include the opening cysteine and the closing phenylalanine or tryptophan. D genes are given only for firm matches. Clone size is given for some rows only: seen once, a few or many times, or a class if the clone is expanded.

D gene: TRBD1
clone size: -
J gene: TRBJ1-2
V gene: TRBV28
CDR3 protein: CATRGRGDGYTF
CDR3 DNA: TGTGCCACCAGGGGGAGGGGAGATGGCTACACCTTC

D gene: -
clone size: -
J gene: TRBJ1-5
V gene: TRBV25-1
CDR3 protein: CASRKAGDNQPQHF
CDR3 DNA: TGTGCCAGCAGAAAAGCAGGGGACAATCAGCCCCAGCATTTT

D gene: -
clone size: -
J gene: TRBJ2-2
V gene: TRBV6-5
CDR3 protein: CASSYSSPGELFF
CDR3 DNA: TGTGCCAGCAGTTACTCGAGTCCCGGGGAGCTGTTTTTT

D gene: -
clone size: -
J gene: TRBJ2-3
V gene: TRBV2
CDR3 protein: CASSLSAGVVTDTQYF
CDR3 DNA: TGTGCCAGCAGTCTGTCGGCCGGGGTAGTAACAGATACGCAGTATTTT

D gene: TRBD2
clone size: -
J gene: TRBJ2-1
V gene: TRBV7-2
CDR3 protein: CASSLAGGGSNEQFF
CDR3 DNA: TGTGCCAGCAGCTTAGCGGGGGGAGGGAGTAATGAGCAGTTCTTC

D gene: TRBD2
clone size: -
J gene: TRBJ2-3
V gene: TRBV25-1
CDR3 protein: CASSKAGMDTQYF
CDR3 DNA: TGTGCCAGCAGTAAAGCGGGGATGGATACGCAGTATTTT

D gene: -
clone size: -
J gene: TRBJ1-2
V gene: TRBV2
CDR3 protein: CASSVRRGQGSVRDYGYTF
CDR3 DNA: TGTGCCAGCAGTGTACGGCGCGGGCAGGGGAGCGTTCGGGACTATGGCTACACCTTC

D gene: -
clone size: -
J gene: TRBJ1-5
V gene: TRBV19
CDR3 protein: CASSIQAGSNQPQHF
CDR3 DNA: TGTGCCAGTAGTATTCAGGCAGGAAGCAATCAGCCCCAGCATTTT

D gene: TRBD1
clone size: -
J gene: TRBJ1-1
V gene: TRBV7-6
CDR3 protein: CASSETGVAISTEAFF
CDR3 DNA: TGTGCCAGCAGCGAAACAGGGGTGGCGATCAGCACTGAAGCTTTCTTT

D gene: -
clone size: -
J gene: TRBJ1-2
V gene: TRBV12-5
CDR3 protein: CASGLVPSSGNYGYTF
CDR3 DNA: TGTGCTAGTGGTTTGGTCCCCAGTTCGGGGAACTATGGCTACACCTTC

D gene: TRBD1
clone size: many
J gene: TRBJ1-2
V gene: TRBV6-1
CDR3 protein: CASRKPGGSYGYTF
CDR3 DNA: TGTGCCAGCAGAAAGCCAGGGGGTTCCTATGGCTACACCTTC

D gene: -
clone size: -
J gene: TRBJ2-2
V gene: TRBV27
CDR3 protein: CASSIIRGTGMTGELFF
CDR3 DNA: TGTGCCAGCAGTATAATACGAGGTACAGGGATGACCGGGGAGCTGTTTTTT

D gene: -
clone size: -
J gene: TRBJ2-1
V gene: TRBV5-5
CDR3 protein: CASSPEGFREQFF
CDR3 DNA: TGTGCCAGCAGCCCCGAGGGCTTTCGTGAGCAGTTCTTC

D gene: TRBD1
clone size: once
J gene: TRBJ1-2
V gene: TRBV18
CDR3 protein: CASSTTGEDGYTF
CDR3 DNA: TGTGCCAGCTCTACTACAGGGGAGGATGGCTACACCTTC

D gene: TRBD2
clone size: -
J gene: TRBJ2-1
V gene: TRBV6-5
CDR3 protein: CASTRGGVYNEQFF
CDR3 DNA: TGTGCCTCGACTCGCGGGGGGGTCTACAATGAGCAGTTCTTC

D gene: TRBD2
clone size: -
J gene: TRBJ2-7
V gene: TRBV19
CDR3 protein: CASSPRASGGQTYEQYF
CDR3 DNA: TGTGCCAGTAGTCCCCGGGCTAGCGGGGGGCAAACCTACGAGCAGTACTTC

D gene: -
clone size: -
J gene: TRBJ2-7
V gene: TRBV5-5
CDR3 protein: CASSRSTEGGYEQYF
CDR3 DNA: TGTGCCAGCAGCCGATCGACAGAGGGAGGATACGAGCAGTACTTC

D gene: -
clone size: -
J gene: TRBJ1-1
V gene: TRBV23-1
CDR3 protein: CASSQSAGKGTEAFF
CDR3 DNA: TGCGCCAGCAGTCAATCCGCGGGTAAGGGCACTGAAGCTTTCTTT

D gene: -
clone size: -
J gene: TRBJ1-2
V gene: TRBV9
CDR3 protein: CASSPQFNRTNWWGYTF
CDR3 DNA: TGTGCCAGCAGCCCTCAGTTCAATAGGACTAACTGGTGGGGCTACACCTTC

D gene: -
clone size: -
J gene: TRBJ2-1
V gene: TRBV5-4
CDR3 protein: CASSSRQNYNEQFF
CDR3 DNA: TGTGCCAGCAGCTCAAGACAGAACTACAATGAGCAGTTCTTC

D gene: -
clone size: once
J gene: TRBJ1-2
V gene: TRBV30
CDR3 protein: CAWSVGAGLGYTF
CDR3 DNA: TGTGCCTGGAGTGTAGGGGCGGGGTTGGGCTACACCTTC

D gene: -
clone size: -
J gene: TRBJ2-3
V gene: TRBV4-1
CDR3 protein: CASSQPWGGGDTDTQYF
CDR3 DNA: TGCGCCAGCAGCCAACCCTGGGGGGGCGGGGACACAGATACGCAGTATTTT

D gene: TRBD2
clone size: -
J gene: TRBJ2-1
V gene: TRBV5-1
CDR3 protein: CASSLTSGAYNEQFF
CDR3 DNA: TGCGCCAGCAGCCTGACTAGCGGAGCGTACAATGAGCAGTTCTTC

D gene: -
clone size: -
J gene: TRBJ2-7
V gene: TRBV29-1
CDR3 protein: CSARLQGRPYEQYF
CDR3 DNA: TGCAGCGCCAGGCTTCAGGGCCGCCCCTACGAGCAGTACTTC

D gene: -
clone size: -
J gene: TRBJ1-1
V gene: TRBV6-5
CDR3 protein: CASSSAGNTEAFF
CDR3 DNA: TGTGCCAGCAGTTCGGCAGGCAACACTGAAGCTTTCTTT

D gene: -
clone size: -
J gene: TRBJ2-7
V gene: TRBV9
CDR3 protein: CASSPYWEKGSYEQYF
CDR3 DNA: TGTGCCAGCAGCCCCTATTGGGAGAAAGGGTCCTACGAGCAGTACTTC

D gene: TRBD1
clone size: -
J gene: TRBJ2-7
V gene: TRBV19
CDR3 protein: CASSIGTVSYEQYF
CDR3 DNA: TGTGCCAGTAGTATTGGGACAGTATCCTACGAGCAGTACTTC

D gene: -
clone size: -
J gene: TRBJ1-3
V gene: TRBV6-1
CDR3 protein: CASSDVGPWGNTIYF
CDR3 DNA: TGTGCCAGCAGTGACGTGGGGCCATGGGGAAACACCATATATTTT

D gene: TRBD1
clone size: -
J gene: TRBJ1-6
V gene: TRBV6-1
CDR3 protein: CASSATGTGGSPLHF
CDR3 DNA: TGTGCCAGCAGTGCCACCGGGACAGGGGGTTCACCCCTCCACTTT

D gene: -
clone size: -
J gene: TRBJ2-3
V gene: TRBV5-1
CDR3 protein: CASSWFQDTDTQYF
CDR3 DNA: TGCGCCAGCAGCTGGTTTCAGGACACAGATACGCAGTATTTT

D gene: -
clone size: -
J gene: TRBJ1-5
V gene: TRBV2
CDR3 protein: CASSETGYLSNQPQHF
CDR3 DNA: TGTGCCAGCAGTGAAACAGGGTACCTTAGCAATCAGCCCCAGCATTTT

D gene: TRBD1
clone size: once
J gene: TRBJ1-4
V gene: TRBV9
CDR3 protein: CASSGPGQWNEKLFF
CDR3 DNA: TGTGCCAGCAGCGGACCGGGACAGTGGAATGAAAAACTGTTTTTT

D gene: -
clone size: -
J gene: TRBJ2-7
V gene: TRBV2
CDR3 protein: CAGGTVPGEQYF
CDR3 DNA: TGTGCCGGGGGGACAGTTCCGGGGGAGCAGTACTTC

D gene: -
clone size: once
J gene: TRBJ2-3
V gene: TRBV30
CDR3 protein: CAWNGGTHDTQYF
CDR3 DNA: TGTGCCTGGAACGGGGGGACACACGATACGCAGTATTTT

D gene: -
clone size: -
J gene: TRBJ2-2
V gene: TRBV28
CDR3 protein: CASRGFVSGNTGELFF
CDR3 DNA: TGTGCCAGCAGGGGGTTTGTGAGCGGGAACACCGGGGAGCTGTTTTTT

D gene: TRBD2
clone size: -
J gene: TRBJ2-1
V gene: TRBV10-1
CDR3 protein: CATKSGTFHLDEQFF
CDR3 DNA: TGCGCCACCAAGAGCGGGACTTTTCACCTGGATGAGCAGTTCTTC

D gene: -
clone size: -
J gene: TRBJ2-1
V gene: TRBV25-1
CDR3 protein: CASSERRGTFNEQFF
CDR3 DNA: TGTGCCAGCAGTGAGCGTAGGGGTACTTTCAATGAGCAGTTCTTC

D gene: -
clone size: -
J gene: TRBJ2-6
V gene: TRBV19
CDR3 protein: CASRWGLSGANVLTF
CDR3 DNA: TGTGCCAGTAGGTGGGGGCTCTCTGGGGCCAACGTCCTGACTTTC

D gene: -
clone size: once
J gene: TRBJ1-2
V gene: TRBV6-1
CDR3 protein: CASSEVTPGGNYGYTF
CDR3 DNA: TGTGCCAGCAGTGAAGTAACGCCTGGCGGGAACTATGGCTACACCTTC

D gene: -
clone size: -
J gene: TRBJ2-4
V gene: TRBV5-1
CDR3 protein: CASSLVGQPYDIQYF
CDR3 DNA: TGCGCCAGCAGCTTGGTCGGACAGCCTTACGACATTCAGTACTTC

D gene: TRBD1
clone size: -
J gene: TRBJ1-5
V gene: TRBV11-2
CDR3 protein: CASSLGGMNQPQHF
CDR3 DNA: TGTGCCAGCAGCCTAGGGGGCATGAATCAGCCCCAGCATTTT

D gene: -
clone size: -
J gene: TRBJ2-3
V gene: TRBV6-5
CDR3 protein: CASSYVGVGTDTQYF
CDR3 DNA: TGTGCCAGCAGTTACGTCGGGGTCGGCACAGATACGCAGTATTTT

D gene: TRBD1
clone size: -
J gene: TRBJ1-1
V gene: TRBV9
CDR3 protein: CASSRDRGRGTEAFF
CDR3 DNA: TGTGCCAGCAGCCGGGACAGGGGGCGAGGGACTGAAGCTTTCTTT

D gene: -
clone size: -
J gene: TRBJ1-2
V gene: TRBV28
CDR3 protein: CASRTGPYGYTF
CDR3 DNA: TGTGCCAGCAGGACAGGACCCTATGGCTACACCTTC

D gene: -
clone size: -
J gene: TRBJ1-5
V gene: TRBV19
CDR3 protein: CASSVQPQGFYSNQPQHF
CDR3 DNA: TGTGCCAGTAGTGTACAGCCACAGGGATTTTATAGCAATCAGCCCCAGCATTTT

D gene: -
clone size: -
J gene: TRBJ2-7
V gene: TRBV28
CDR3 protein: CASSPPHNSYEQYF
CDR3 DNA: TGTGCCAGCAGTCCTCCTCACAATTCCTACGAGCAGTACTTC

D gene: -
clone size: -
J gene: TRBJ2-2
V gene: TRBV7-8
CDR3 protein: CASSSKRQITYTGELFF
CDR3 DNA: TGTGCCAGCAGCTCTAAGCGACAGATAACGTACACCGGGGAGCTGTTTTTT

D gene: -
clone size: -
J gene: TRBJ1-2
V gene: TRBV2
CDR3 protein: CASSERGREDYGYTF
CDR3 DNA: TGTGCCAGCAGTGAAAGGGGAAGGGAGGACTATGGCTACACCTTC

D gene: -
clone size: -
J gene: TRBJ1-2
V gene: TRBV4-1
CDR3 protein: CASSEKRSGKGKTNYGYTF
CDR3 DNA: TGCGCCAGCAGCGAAAAGAGGTCGGGAAAAGGGAAAACAAACTATGGCTACACCTTC

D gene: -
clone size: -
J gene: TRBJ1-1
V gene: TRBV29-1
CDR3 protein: CSVDRGGMNTEAFF
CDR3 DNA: TGCAGCGTTGATCGGGGAGGGATGAACACTGAAGCTTTCTTT

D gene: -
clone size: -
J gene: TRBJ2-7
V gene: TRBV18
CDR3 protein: CASSTRAYEQYF
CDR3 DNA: TGTGCCAGCTCAACCCGGGCCTACGAGCAGTACTTC

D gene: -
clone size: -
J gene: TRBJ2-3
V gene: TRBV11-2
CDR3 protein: CASSLFTWDTGADTQYF
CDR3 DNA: TGTGCCAGCAGCTTATTTACCTGGGACACCGGAGCCGATACGCAGTATTTT

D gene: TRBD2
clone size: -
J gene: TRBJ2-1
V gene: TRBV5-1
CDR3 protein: CASSLVVGGDNEQFF
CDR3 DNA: TGCGCCAGCAGCTTGGTTGTGGGAGGGGACAATGAGCAGTTCTTC

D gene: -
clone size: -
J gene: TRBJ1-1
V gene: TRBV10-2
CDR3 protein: CASSLQGFGTEAFF
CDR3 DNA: TGCGCCAGCAGCCTACAGGGTTTCGGCACTGAAGCTTTCTTT

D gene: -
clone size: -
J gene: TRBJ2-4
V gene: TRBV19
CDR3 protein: CASSLGGTLAKNIQYF
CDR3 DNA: TGTGCCAGTTCCCTGGGGGGAACACTAGCCAAAAACATTCAGTACTTC

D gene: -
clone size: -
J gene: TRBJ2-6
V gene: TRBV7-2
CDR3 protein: CASSSPRGANVLTF
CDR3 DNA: TGTGCCAGCAGCTCACCCAGGGGGGCCAACGTCCTGACTTTC

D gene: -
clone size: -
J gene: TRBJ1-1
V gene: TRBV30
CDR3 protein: CAWSRENLGRTEAFF
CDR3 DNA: TGTGCCTGGAGTAGGGAGAACTTGGGTCGAACTGAAGCTTTCTTT

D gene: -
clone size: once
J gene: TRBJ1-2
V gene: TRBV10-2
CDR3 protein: CASSDVTARQIYTF
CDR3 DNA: TGCGCCAGCAGTGACGTGACAGCGCGGCAGATCTACACCTTC

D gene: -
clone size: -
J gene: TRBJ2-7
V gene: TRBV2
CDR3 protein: CASRQATYEQYF
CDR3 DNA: TGTGCCAGCCGACAGGCCACCTACGAGCAGTACTTC